This is a list of T cell receptor beta chains from one sample in a study of metastatic and nonmetastatic thyroid tumors. Via MiXCR, TCRdb re-called the PCR reads. The sample includes about 41,000 clones, about 24% of them seen just once. Sequences were obtained from tumor tissue. The receptors shown here come from a female donor with papillary thyroid cancer or a benign thyroid nodule (not recorded which). Some clones in this sample may be carry-over from other donors' samples. Both conserved end residues are part of each CDR3. Each record gives: clone size, J gene, V gene, D gene, CDR3 DNA, CDR3 protein. D genes are given only for firm matches. A clone size is listed for some rows: how often the clone was seen (once, few, many), or a class if it is expanded.

>many|TRBJ2-1|TRBV6-1|TRBD2
TGTGCCAGCAGTGAATGGACTAGCGGGGGGTTCTACAATGAGCAGTTCTTC
CASSEWTSGGFYNEQFF
>many|TRBJ1-4|TRBV4-1|TRBD1
TGCGCCAGCACCAGGGGGTATGGAACTAATGAAAAACTGTTTTTT
CASTRGYGTNEKLFF
>few|TRBJ1-2|TRBV27|TRBD1
TGTGCCAGCAGTGACCGAATGAGACAGGGGGAAGGCTACACCTTC
CASSDRMRQGEGYTF
>many|TRBJ1-2|TRBV9|.
TGTGCCAGCAGCGCTCGCCGGGACGGCTATGGCTACACCTTC
CASSARRDGYGYTF
>few|TRBJ2-3|TRBV6-2/TRBV6-3|TRBD1
TGTGCCAGCAGTCCCCAGGGGGCGCCGTTTATGGATACGCAGTATTTT
CASSPQGAPFMDTQYF
>few|TRBJ1-2|TRBV6-1|.
TGTGCCAGCAGTGCAGGATACTATGGCTACACCTTC
CASSAGYYGYTF
>few|TRBJ2-1|TRBV12-3/TRBV12-4|.
TGTGCCAGCAGTCCCTCTGATGCAGGGGGGGAGACCCAGTTCTTC
CASSPSDAGGETQFF
>.|TRBJ2-7|TRBV11-1|.
TGTGCCAGCAGCGTGGATCCGCATGTCCACGAGCAGTACTTC
CASSVDPHVHEQYF
>.|TRBJ1-2|TRBV6-2/TRBV6-3|.
TGTGCCAGCAGTTATTTAGGTCCCCGCGGGGGAGGTGTCCACGGCTACACCTTC
CASSYLGPRGGGVHGYTF
>many|TRBJ2-5|TRBV3-1|.
TGTGCCAGCAGCCAAGCAGGGGATTCCGGAGAGACCCAGTACTTC
CASSQAGDSGETQYF
>.|TRBJ2-1|TRBV7-2|.
TGTGCCAGCAGCTCAGCCGGGGCCGATTCGAGGGAGCAGTTCTTC
CASSSAGADSREQFF
>many|TRBJ2-7|TRBV4-1|.
TGCGCCAGCAGCCAAGATCACCCGGGCCCCTACGAGCAGTACTTC
CASSQDHPGPYEQYF
>few|TRBJ1-4|TRBV2|TRBD1
TGTGCCAGCAGTGGTAGGACAGGGGCGGCTGAAAAACTGTTTTTT
CASSGRTGAAEKLFF
>once|TRBJ1-1|TRBV11-2|.
TGTGCCAGCAGCCCACAAGGCGGGGGGCGCGGCATCGGGGCTTTCTTT
CASSPQGGGRGIGAFF
>many|TRBJ2-7|TRBV15|TRBD1
TGTGCCACCAGCACCGACAGGGGGCCGGCCTACGAGCAGTACTTC
CATSTDRGPAYEQYF
>.|TRBJ2-3|TRBV20-1|.
TGCAGTGCTGCGTCCATCCGGGACAGCACAGATACGCAGTATTTT
CSAASIRDSTDTQYF
>.|TRBJ2-2|TRBV5-1|TRBD1
TGCGCCAGCAGCTGGGACAGGCCCCCCACCGGGGAGCTGTTTTTT
CASSWDRPPTGELFF
>.|TRBJ1-2|TRBV5-1|.
TGCGCCAGCAGCTACAGTGTAGGGAATGGCTACACCTTC
CASSYSVGNGYTF
>many|TRBJ2-3|TRBV19|.
TGTGCCAGTAGTAGCAGGGTAGTTACAGATACGCAGTATTTT
CASSSRVVTDTQYF
>.|TRBJ2-3|TRBV6-1|.
TGTGCCAGCAGTGAAGCCCCGGGAACCACATATACGCAGTATTTT
CASSEAPGTTYTQYF
>many|TRBJ2-2|TRBV5-4|.
TGTGCCAGCAGCTTGGATGTCAGGGATACCGGGGAGCTGTTTTTT
CASSLDVRDTGELFF
>few|TRBJ2-1|TRBV10-1|.
TGCGCCAGCAGTGGGCCAGAGGCCTACAATGAGCAGTTCTTC
CASSGPEAYNEQFF
>many|TRBJ2-1|TRBV9|.
TGTGCCAGCAGCGGCGGGGCTAGCCACAATGAGCAGTTCTTC
CASSGGASHNEQFF
>few|TRBJ1-2|TRBV9|.
TGTGCCAGCAGCCCTTTCGAGGGTAACTATGGCTACACCTTC
CASSPFEGNYGYTF
>few|TRBJ2-5|TRBV6-1|.
TGTGCCGCCAGCAGTGGTACAGGGCAAGAGACCCAGTACTTC
CAASSGTGQETQYF
>.|TRBJ2-1|TRBV5-1|.
TGCGCCAGCAGCTTGGCAGGGTACAGTGAGCAGTTCTTC
CASSLAGYSEQFF
>.|TRBJ2-3|TRBV6-2/TRBV6-3|TRBD2
TGTGCCAGCAGCCTCACTAGCGGGGGGGCAGACACTCAGTATTTT
CASSLTSGGADTQYF
>many|TRBJ1-4|TRBV6-1|.
TGTGCCAGCCGTCCCTGGGGCGCGGTCACTGATGAAAAACTGTTTTTT
CASRPWGAVTDEKLFF
>.|TRBJ2-1|TRBV20-1|TRBD2
TGCAGTGTACCGGGGGAGCGGGAGTTCGATGAGCAGTTCTTC
CSVPGEREFDEQFF
>.|TRBJ1-2|TRBV20-1|.
TGCAGTGCTATACCGACAGCGAGCTATGGCTACACCTTC
CSAIPTASYGYTF
>.|TRBJ1-2|TRBV25-1|TRBD1
TGTGCCAGCAGTGAACCAGACAGGGCCGATTACTATGGCTACACCTTC
CASSEPDRADYYGYTF
>.|TRBJ2-1|TRBV12-3/TRBV12-4|.
TGTGCCAGCACCCTCGGTTATGAGCAGTTCTTC
CASTLGYEQFF
>few|TRBJ1-5|TRBV20-1|.
TGCAGTGCTACTATACCGGGACTCGGTAGCAATCAGCCCCAGCATTTT
CSATIPGLGSNQPQHF
>many|TRBJ2-7|TRBV2|.
TGTGCCAGCAGGCGGGACGGTAGCTCCTACGAGCAGTACTTC
CASRRDGSSYEQYF
>few|TRBJ2-3|TRBV5-1|.
TGCGCCAGCAGCTTGGTGCAGGGGGAGGGAGATACGCAGTATTTT
CASSLVQGEGDTQYF
>few|TRBJ1-1|TRBV20-1|.
TGCAGTGCTTGGACATATGAAGCTTTCTTT
CSAWTYEAFF
>once|TRBJ1-5|TRBV3-1|.
TGTGCCAGCAGCCAACGGGGAAGCAATCAGCCCCAGCATTTT
CASSQRGSNQPQHF
>few|TRBJ2-1|TRBV20-1|.
TGCAGTGCTAGGTACGGGTCTACCTACAATGAGCAGTTCTTC
CSARYGSTYNEQFF
>.|TRBJ1-1|TRBV20-1|.
TGCAGTGCAATGGGCCAGTCCCGCACTGAAGCTTTCTTT
CSAMGQSRTEAFF
>.|TRBJ2-7|TRBV27|TRBD2
TGTGCCAGCACCTTCAGCGGGGGCTACGAGCAGTACTTC
CASTFSGGYEQYF
>.|TRBJ2-3|TRBV11-2|.
TGTGCCAGCAGCCAGATCACAGATACGCAGTATTTT
CASSQITDTQYF
>.|TRBJ2-2|TRBV28|.
TGTGCCAGCAGAGTCTACCCCGGGGAGCTGTTTTTT
CASRVYPGELFF
>.|TRBJ2-7|TRBV20-1|.
TGCAGTGGGGTCGGGGGTACCTACGAGCAGTACTTC
CSGVGGTYEQYF
>medium-sized|TRBJ1-2|TRBV30|TRBD1
TGTGCCGGGGAGGGGGCACGGGGCTATGGCTACACCTTC
CAGEGARGYGYTF
>many|TRBJ1-2|TRBV7-9|.
TGTGCCAGCAGCTACGGATCCTCTTCCAACTATGGCTACACCTTC
CASSYGSSSNYGYTF
>many|TRBJ2-7|TRBV20-1|.
TGCAGTGCTAGCTTCCAACAGGACCACGAGCAGTACTTC
CSASFQQDHEQYF
>many|TRBJ2-7|TRBV9|TRBD2
TGTGCCAGCAGCCTATCGGGACTAGCGGATGAGCAGTACTTC
CASSLSGLADEQYF
>few|TRBJ1-2|TRBV6-1|.
TGTGCCAGCAGACCCCGGAACTCGGTCTATGGCTACACCTTC
CASRPRNSVYGYTF
>many|TRBJ2-7|TRBV11-1|.
TGTGCCAGCAGCCTCACGAGGGGCTACGAGCAGTACTTC
CASSLTRGYEQYF
>few|TRBJ2-7|TRBV28|.
TGTGCCAGCAGTTCTCCGAGCGCGGGCTCCTACGAGCAGTACTTC
CASSSPSAGSYEQYF
>many|TRBJ2-1|TRBV6-1|TRBD1
TGTGCCAGCAGTGAAGGGGGACAGGGAAATGAGCAGTTCTTC
CASSEGGQGNEQFF
>many|TRBJ1-2|TRBV4-3|TRBD1
TGCGCCAGCAGCCGAGGACAGGGAAATGGCTACACCTTC
CASSRGQGNGYTF
>.|TRBJ2-1|TRBV5-1|TRBD2
TGCGCCAGCAGCTTGGGGGTGGGGACTATTGGGTACAATGAGCAGTTCTTC
CASSLGVGTIGYNEQFF